This T cell receptor (beta chain) was sequenced for a study of CD8+CD57+ T cells in acquired aplastic anemia. At the level of the study: Sequencing produced an average of around 11 million reads per healthy donor for CD4+ cells.

General observations from the study: CD8+ Simpson's diversity did not differ significantly between patients and controls. Almost 30 shared CD8+ CDR3s appeared highly expressed within patients' immunodominant clones.

Genomic DNA provided the template from which TCR beta VDJ and CDR3 profiles were obtained. Each CDR3 protein gets one entry after TCRdb re-called the reads with MiXCR. The sample consists of 40,000 to 45,000 distinct CDR3 sequences, around 63% of them appearing once. V was cut by 4 bases and J by 5 bases, with 14 bases left in between. The CDR3 sequence is 13 residues long. Germline V gene sequence: CDR1 SQVTM, CDR2 ANQGSEA. About this clonotype itself: What it binds is unknown.

The sequencing sample was made of sorted CD4+, CD8+, or CD8+CD57+ T cells (not recorded which) from PBMCs. The clonotype comes from a human donor in good health, serving as a control. V is TRBV29-1 and J is TRBJ1-1; D unresolved. The chain's CDR3 is CSVVWEDETEAFF. CDR3 DNA: TGCAGCGTTGTGTGGGAGGATGAGACTGAAGCTTTCTTT.